Listed below are T cell receptor beta chains from one sample, sequenced in a study of shared clonotypes between healthy human individuals. Clones were sequenced by immunoSEQ multiplex PCR, and TCRdb holds only the in-frame ones, with some missing. Of a few million clones listed, approximately 90% are singletons. The source material was naive CD4+ T cells sorted from blood. The receptors originated from a young man in good health. Both conserved end residues are part of each CDR3. A D gene is named only where the DNA matches it firmly. The listing skips clone size in some rows; elsewhere it reads once, few, many or a size class.

size,V,J,D,DNA,CDR3
.,TRBV10-1,TRBJ2-7,TRBD1,TGCGCCGGGCCCGGGGACAGGGGTTACGAGCAGTACTTC,CAGPGDRGYEQYF
.,TRBV28,TRBJ2-7,TRBD1,TGTGCCAGCTCCGATTCCGGGACAGGAACTTCCTACGAGCAGTACTTC,CASSDSGTGTSYEQYF
once,TRBV2,TRBJ1-3,.,TGTGCCAGCTCTGGAAACACCATATATTTT,CASSGNTIYF
.,TRBV5-4,TRBJ2-7,.,TGTGCCAGCAGCTTGGGCGGGCAGGGGCACGAGCAGTACTTC,CASSLGGQGHEQYF
once,TRBV11-2,TRBJ1-2,TRBD1,TGTGCCAGCAGCTTAAGGGGGGACAGGGGATATGGCTACACCTTC,CASSLRGDRGYGYTF
.,TRBV7-2,TRBJ2-2,TRBD1,TGTGCCAGCCCGGGACAGCCTAACACCGGGGAGCTGTTTTTT,CASPGQPNTGELFF
.,TRBV30,TRBJ1-5,.,TGTGCCTGGAGCGGGGGGGGGCTTCAGCCCCAGCATTTT,CAWSGGGLQPQHF
.,TRBV6-1,TRBJ1-5,TRBD1,TGTGCCAGCAGTACACTACAGGGGGCTCAGCCCCAGCATTTT,CASSTLQGAQPQHF
.,TRBV10-3,TRBJ1-2,.,TGTGCCACCGCGGATAAGGGGAACGATGGCTACACCTTC,CATADKGNDGYTF
.,TRBV28,TRBJ1-2,TRBD1,TGTGCCAGCAGTACCCCCGGGACAGGGAACTATGGCTACACCTTC,CASSTPGTGNYGYTF
.,TRBV18,TRBJ1-2,.,TGTGCCAGCTCACCACTTCCTGGACAGCCTTATGGCTACACCTTC,CASSPLPGQPYGYTF
.,TRBV5-4,TRBJ2-1,TRBD2,TGTGCCAGCAGGCTAGCGGGGGGGGGCCATGAGCAGTTCTTC,CASRLAGGGHEQFF
.,TRBV5-1,TRBJ2-1,.,TGCGCCAGCAGTCGGGACAAAAATGAGCAGTTCTTC,CASSRDKNEQFF